The next 15 T cell receptor beta chains were all read from a single sample in a study of T-cell reconstitution after alpha-beta-depleted transplantation in children. Researchers prepared the TCRbeta library using unique molecular identifiers, the study reports. TCRdb re-derived calls from the PCR reads in MiXCR, one entry per CDR3 protein. The repertoire holds approximately 520,000 distinct CDR3 sequences, approximately 10% seen once, with approximately 15% in the top ten. The sample in question was PBMCs, mostly from graft donor cells, obtained 180 days after TCRalphabeta/CD19-depleted stem cell transplant. Receptors were obtained from a female patient under 10 years old who had a stem cell transplant for aplastic anemia, so the T cells may come from the graft donor.

This clonotype was found many times. The chain recombines TRBV4-1 with TRBJ1-4; TRBD1 might be the D (6 bases). There are 15 residues in the CDR3. Germline CDR1 is MGHRA and CDR2 is YSYEKL. The V end was cut by 2 bases, the J end by 4 bases, with 11 bases between. The CDR3 here is CASSQWTDFNEKLFF. The CDR3 nucleotides read TGCGCCAGCAGCCAATGGACAGATTTTAATGAAAAACTGTTTTTT.

A few counts support this clonotype. This chain joins TRBV27 and TRBJ1-1, with D possibly matching TRBD1 (5 bases). Trimming took 2 bases from V and 1 from J, leaving 14 bases between them. This CDR3 comprises 16 residues. Germline V lookup: CDR1 MNHEY, CDR2 SMNVEV (reference sequence). CDR3 region: CASSLGGLVANTEAFF. CDR3 in DNA: TGTGCCAGCAGTTTAGGGGGACTGGTGGCGAACACTGAAGCTTTCTTT.

There are a few counts of this clonotype. The genes are TRBV5-1 and TRBJ2-7, with D tentatively TRBD1 (5 bases). The CDR3 consists of 14 residues. CDR1 and CDR2 from the germline V gene are SGHRS and YFSETQ. Trimming took 3 bases from V and 3 from J, leaving 13 bases between them. In DNA form, the CDR3 reads TGCGCCAGCAGCTCCGCAGGGATTAGCTACGAGCAGTACGTC. Amino acid sequence: CASSSAGISYEQYV.

A few counts support this clonotype. V gene TRBV12-3 or TRBV12-4 combines with J gene TRBJ1-1, with 7 bases lining up with TRBD1. CDR3 length: 15 residues. V lost 5 bases, J lost 7 bases, and 13 bases stayed unmatched. DNA of the CDR3: TGTGCCAGCAGTCTCCGACAGGGATGGAATGTTGAAGCTTTCTTT. Translated: CASSLRQGWNVEAFF.

V gene TRBV5-1 combines with J gene TRBJ2-7, with D possibly being TRBD2 (6 bases). The germline V gene has CDR1 SGHRS and CDR2 YFSETQ. The CDR3 is made up of 14 amino acids. With 4 bases removed from V and 4 bases from J, the gap between germline ends came to 15 bases. The CDR3 nucleotides read TGCGCCAGCAGCGTGGGGGGTCCGGATTACGAGCAGTACTTC. Its protein is CASSVGGPDYEQYF.

The chain links TRBV27 to TRBJ2-1, with 8 bases fitting TRBD2. Germline V gene lookup returns CDR1 MNHEY and CDR2 SMNVEV (reference sequence). With V trimmed by 2 bases and J by 3 bases, 9 bases remained unmatched. The CDR3 runs to 17 residues. The CDR3 DNA sequence: TGTGCCAGCAGTTTAGGGGTCAATGCGGGAGGCTACAATGAGCAGTTCTTC. As protein: CASSLGVNAGGYNEQFF.

The chain uses TRBV7-2 and TRBJ1-2; D is perhaps TRBD1 (6 bases). Germline V gene lookup returns CDR1 SGHTA and CDR2 FQGNSA. This CDR3 spans 16 amino acids. Between the trimmed V and J ends, which lost 2 bases and 8 bases, there was a span of 21 bases. The CDR3 here is CASSLRTLNTQGGYTF. In nucleotides, the CDR3 is TGTGCCAGCAGCTTAAGGACGCTAAACACCCAGGGGGGCTACACCTTC.

The chain combines TRBV20-1 with TRBJ1-1; D is unresolved. The CDR3 covers 14 residues. Per the germline V gene, CDR1 is DFQATT and CDR2 is SNEGSKA (reference sequence). Trimming took off 6 bases at V and 0 bases at J, with 14 bases between the two ends. CDR3 amino acids: CSAPITAVNTEAFF. The DNA of the CDR3 is TGCAGTGCCCCAATAACGGCGGTGAACACTGAAGCTTTCTTT.

This clonotype was detected many times. V usage is TRBV5-1 and J usage is TRBJ1-5, with D perhaps TRBD1 (5 bases). The germline V gene has CDR1 SGHRS and CDR2 YFSETQ. This CDR3 has 14 residues. V lost 2 bases, J lost 2 bases, and 8 bases lay in between. The CDR3 is CASSLLGRNQPQHF. The CDR3 nucleotides are TGCGCCAGCAGCTTACTGGGACGCAATCAGCCCCAGCATTTT.

This clonotype has just a few counts. V is TRBV2 and J is TRBJ1-3; D unresolved. Trimming removed 2 bases from V and 0 bases from J, with 11 bases in between. This CDR3 is built from 16 residues. Per germline, CDR1 SNHLY and CDR2 FYNNEI. CDR3 coding DNA: TGTGCCAGCAGTGAATTAAGGGTTACCTCTGGAAACACCATATATTTT. Its protein is CASSELRVTSGNTIYF.

The chain is built from TRBV11-2 and TRBJ1-2; 8 bases match TRBD1. V dropped 4 bases and J dropped 4; count of bases not matched to a gene: 5. The CDR3 loop spans 14 amino acids. CDR1 is SGHAT and CDR2 is FQNNGV in the germline V gene. In nucleotides, the CDR3 is TGTGCCAGCAGCTCCACAGGGGGTACCTATGGCTACACCTTC. This codes for CASSSTGGTYGYTF.

The chain's CDR3 is CATSRKRRKSSYNEQFF. The CDR3 region has the DNA TGTGCCACCAGCAGGAAGCGGCGTAAGAGCTCCTACAATGAGCAGTTCTTC. The genes are TRBV15 and TRBJ2-1, with a weak D call TRBD2 (5 bases). The CDR3 length is 17 residues. V was shortened by 3 bases and J by 0 bases, with 15 bases between the two germline ends. Looked up from germline, CDR1 is LNHNV and CDR2 is YYDKDF (reference sequence).

This clonotype occurred many times. V and J are TRBV12-3 or TRBV12-4 and TRBJ2-3, with 11 bases matching TRBD2. This CDR3 has 15 residues. J gave up 0 bases and V 5 bases, and 1 base lay outside the gene matches. CDR3: CASSRTSGSTDTQYF. The CDR3 region has the DNA TGTGCCAGCAGTCGGACTAGCGGGAGCACAGATACGCAGTATTTT.

This chain links TRBV6-1 with TRBJ1-1; D gene unclear. Trimming took off 11 bases at V and 1 base at J, with 17 bases between the two ends. In germline, CDR1 is MNHNS, CDR2 SASEGT. This CDR3 region has 14 residues. This chain's CDR3 is CASSLPQPNTEAFF. DNA of the CDR3: TGTGCCTCCTCTCTCCCGCAGCCGAACACTGAAGCTTTCTTT.

The chain carries TRBV28 and TRBJ2-7; 10 bases agree with TRBD2. Unmatched junction bases numbered 10, after V lost 4 bases and J lost 1 base. CDR3 length: 17 amino acids. CDR1 MDHEN and CDR2 SYDVKM come from the germline V gene. The CDR3 reads CASSSDALAGKSYEQYF. The CDR3 region has the DNA TGTGCCAGCAGTTCGGACGCACTAGCGGGGAAGTCCTACGAGCAGTACTTC.